In its sample, the clone carrying this T cell receptor beta chain was seen once. The record originates from a study of blood T cell repertoires in COVID-19. Study-level background: COVID-19 samples, acute and convalescent, were from the United States, Italy and Spain. The cDNA or gDNA used as material had been derived from T cells, B-cell-depleted T cells, or PBMCs.

V lost 2 bases, J lost 4 bases, and 12 bases stayed unmatched. CDR1 SGHRS and CDR2 YFSETQ come from the germline V gene. The CDR3 loop spans 18 amino acids. Per the authors' pipeline: Researchers report that nucleated cell counts were estimated from reference gene primer amplification. Produced via immunoSEQ multiplex PCR; TCRdb's table is partial and in-frame only. V and J calls and clone size are as listed in that table; D and trimming were resolved from the DNA. Of about 270,000 clones in the sample, roughly 86% were seen once. The chain recombines TRBV5-1 with TRBJ2-1; 10 nucleotides match TRBD2. The sequencing sample was made of peripheral blood. The source is a woman in her fifties or sixties with acute or convalescent COVID-19. CDR3 residues: CASSLTPAGTSVYNEQFF. DNA for the CDR3: TGCGCCAGCAGCTTAACCCCGGCCGGGACTAGCGTATACAATGAGCAGTTCTTC.